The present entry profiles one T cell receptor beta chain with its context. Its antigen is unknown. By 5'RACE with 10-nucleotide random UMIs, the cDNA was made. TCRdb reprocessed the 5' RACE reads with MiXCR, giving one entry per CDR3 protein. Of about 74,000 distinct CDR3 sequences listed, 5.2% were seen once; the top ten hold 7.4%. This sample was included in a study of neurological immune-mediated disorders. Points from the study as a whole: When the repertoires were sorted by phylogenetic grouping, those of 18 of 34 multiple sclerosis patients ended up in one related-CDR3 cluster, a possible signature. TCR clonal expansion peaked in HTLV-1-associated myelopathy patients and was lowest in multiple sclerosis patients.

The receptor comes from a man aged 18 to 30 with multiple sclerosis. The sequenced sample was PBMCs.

The CDR3 reads CASSLAGRGREQFF. CDR3 coding DNA: TGTGCCAGCAGCTTAGCCGGGAGGGGACGTGAGCAGTTCTTC. The rearrangement uses TRBV7-2 and TRBJ2-1, with TRBD2 matching 8 bases. The CDR3 contains 14 residues. V gave up 0 bases and J gave up 9 bases; unmatched junction bases: 4. The germline V gene has CDR1 SGHTA and CDR2 FQGNSA.